The rows below give T cell receptor beta chains drawn from one sample of a study of blood T cells in healthy people across ages. TCRdb re-called the 5' RACE reads through MiXCR, storing one row per CDR3 protein. The sample lists 850,000 to 950,000 distinct CDR3 sequences, less than 35% occurring once. Material for sequencing was blood. All receptors come from an elderly woman in good health. CDR3s include the opening cysteine and the closing phenylalanine or tryptophan. D genes are given only for firm matches. Only part of the rows carry a size: once, few, many, or a class if the clone is expanded.

d_call	j_call	clone_size	v_call	cdr3_aa	cdr3_nt
TRBD2	TRBJ2-5	few	TRBV11-2	CASSLVPAGAGETQYF	TGTGCCAGCAGCTTAGTTCCAGCGGGGGCGGGAGAGACCCAGTACTTC
.	TRBJ1-1	.	TRBV7-6	CASSSTWGPNTEAFF	TGTGCCAGCAGCTCGACGTGGGGTCCGAACACTGAAGCTTTCTTT
.	TRBJ1-2	.	TRBV12-3/TRBV12-4	CASRGIRHLYGYTF	TGTGCCAGCAGGGGGATCAGACACCTCTATGGCTACACCTTC
TRBD2	TRBJ2-7	.	TRBV19	CASSTPRGGTYEQYF	TGTGCCAGTAGTACACCCCGGGGAGGGACCTACGAGCAGTACTTC
.	TRBJ1-4	many	TRBV6-2/TRBV6-3	CASSFTGKKRKDEKLFF	TGTGCCAGCAGCTTTACAGGGAAGAAGAGGAAAGATGAAAAACTGTTTTTT
TRBD1	TRBJ1-5	.	TRBV6-5	CASTAGQDQPQHF	TGTGCCAGCACCGCCGGACAGGATCAGCCCCAGCATTTT
.	TRBJ2-7	many	TRBV7-2	CASSARTAPSGQYF	TGTGCCAGCAGCGCAAGGACAGCTCCCAGCGGGCAGTACTTC
TRBD2	TRBJ2-5	many	TRBV5-1	CASVLGTSGAETQYF	TGCGCCAGCGTCTTGGGGACTAGCGGCGCGGAGACCCAGTACTTC
TRBD2	TRBJ2-7	.	TRBV7-2	CASSKGVGLVKDYEQYF	TGTGCCAGCAGCAAAGGTGTGGGACTAGTTAAAGACTACGAGCAGTACTTC
TRBD1	TRBJ1-1	.	TRBV6-2/TRBV6-3	CASSDTGGNTEAFF	TGTGCCAGCAGTGACACAGGGGGCAACACTGAAGCTTTCTTT